These T cell receptor beta chains were read from a single sample in a study of cytomegalovirus exposure and HLA in healthy donors. Sequencing used immunoSEQ multiplex PCR; TCRdb keeps in-frame clones, though not all of them. The sample holds 100,000 to 150,000 clones, 10% to 13% seen once. The sequencing sample was made of PBMCs. The receptors derive from a woman aged 18 to 35 in good health and CMV-seropositive. Both conserved end residues are trimmed from each CDR3.

J: TRBJ2-2; V: TRBV7-9; length: 17; CDR3: ASSITPGTGITATGELF
J: TRBJ1-1; V: TRBV27; length: 11; CDR3: ASSLYRGTEAF
J: TRBJ2-1; V: TRBV9; length: 13; CDR3: ASSSRTSSYNEQF
J: TRBJ2-1; V: TRBV2; length: 13; CDR3: ASSATSSNVNEQF
J: TRBJ1-2; V: TRBV7-8; length: 12; CDR3: ASSLGTGDYGYT
J: TRBJ2-5; V: TRBV5-1; length: 9; CDR3: ASREVETQY
J: TRBJ2-7; V: TRBV4-1; length: 14; CDR3: ASSRNRGLYSYEQY
J: TRBJ2-6; V: TRBV27; length: 14; CDR3: ASKGAARSGANVLT
J: TRBJ2-7; V: TRBV28; length: 13; CDR3: ASSPFTWQGGEQY
J: TRBJ2-3; V: TRBV28; length: 15; CDR3: ASSSPIGLAGTDTQY
J: TRBJ2-3; V: TRBV6-6; length: 13; CDR3: ASQTGTGKSDTQY
J: TRBJ2-7; V: TRBV7-2; length: 12; CDR3: ASSDDGATYEQY
J: TRBJ1-2; V: TRBV6-4; length: 11; CDR3: ASSDTGIGGYT